Listed here is a single T cell receptor (beta chain). Its antigen is unknown. This sample is drawn from a study of CD8 T cells in Susac syndrome. General study results and limits: Regarding the TCR sequencing and HLA analysis, the study admitted that a relatively small number of individuals were involved.

Germline loops: CDR1 SGHRS, CDR2 YFSETQ. There are 13 residues in the CDR3. V shed 4 bases and J shed 3 bases, with 11 bases lying between them. RNA, at about 0.45 to 1 ug, was reverse transcribed with random hexamers. Amplification of TCR beta CDR3 by immunoSEQ multiplex PCR spanned 54 Vbeta and 13 Jbeta. TCRdb re-analysed the immunoSEQ multiplex PCR reads in MiXCR, keeping a single row per CDR3 protein. The sample yields some 200,000 distinct CDR3 sequences, about 95% seen once. In blood CD8+ and CD4+ T cells, TCR beta underwent sequencing. Negative isolation yielded the CD8+ and CD4+ T cells, while FACS enriched the TEMRA cells.

The sequenced material came from CD4+ T cells from PBMCs. The genes are TRBV5-1 and TRBJ2-7, with a possible D match to TRBD1 (5 bases). This clonotype was obtained from a human donor in good health. The CDR3, as DNA: TGCGCCAGCAGCCGCAGGGAAGACTACGAGCAGTACTTC. The encoded protein is CASSRREDYEQYF.